This TCR beta chain derives from a study of shared clonotypes between healthy human individuals. In the original workflow: Because ImmunoSEQ provided only junction sequences with no quality scores, the filtering differed. Sequencing was performed with immunoSEQ multiplex PCR; in TCRdb, only in-frame clones are kept and a portion is missing. That table is the source of V, J and clone size, and D and trimming were worked out from the DNA. Of 950,000 to 1,300,000 clones listed, 60% to 80% were seen once; the top ten hold nearly 1.5%. Investigators divided CD4+ cells into CD45RA+ naive and CD45RA-negative memory subsets. The TCR was taken from a man aged 18-30 years in good health. Specimen: memory CD4+ T cells sorted from blood. The subset denotes: CD45RA-negative fraction.

The chain's CDR3 is CASRFRQGLNTEAFF. DNA for the CDR3: TGTGCCAGCAGATTTAGACAGGGTTTAAACACTGAAGCTTTCTTT. The rearrangement links TRBV7-2 to TRBJ1-1; TRBD1 matches 7 bases. In germline, CDR1 is SGHTA, CDR2 FQGNSA. V gave up 6 bases and J gave up 2 bases; unmatched junction bases: 9. The CDR3 contains 15 residues.